These T cell receptor beta chains were read from a single sample in a study of radiation and T cells in renal cell carcinoma. Here immunoSEQ multiplex PCR was the method, and the copy in TCRdb shows in-frame clones only, minus some. This sample has 100,000 to 150,000 clones, with 88% found just once. The sample here was blood, taken from a patient whose treatment included radiotherapy and nephrectomy. These receptor sequences come from a woman between 70 and 85 years old with renal cell carcinoma. The CDR3 runs from the conserved cysteine through the conserved F or W. D genes are given only for firm matches. Some rows have no size entry. The others give once, few or many, or a class for an expanded clone.

abundance | v_gene | d_gene | CDR3aa
. | TRBV27 | . | CASSSGTANTEAFF
. | TRBV7-2 | . | CASSLASNYYGYTF
. | TRBV7-9 | . | CASSRGGIDTEAFF
. | TRBV4-3 | . | CASSQVSWQGTGGYTF
few | TRBV6-1 | . | CASSGGTGTGELFF
. | TRBV5-6 | TRBD2 | CASSLSGGAEDEQYF
. | TRBV29-1 | TRBD1 | CSADRDRDYTEAFF
. | TRBV7-3 | TRBD2 | CASSPLGRGSDTQYF
few | TRBV6-1 | . | CASMNVRNTEAFF
. | TRBV6-5 | TRBD1 | CASSYSPGQGGTQYF
. | TRBV2 | . | CASSDPLGGLVGYTF
. | TRBV19 | . | CASSISRTSYEQYF
. | TRBV5-6 | TRBD2 | CASSLGLAGETQYF
. | TRBV7-2 | . | CASSEGTSWNTGELFF
. | TRBV18 | . | CASSSRQGNQPQHF
. | TRBV5-6 | . | CASSWRGSGFTIYEQYF
once | TRBV11-3 | TRBD2 | CASSLRPTSGYEQYF
. | TRBV5-5 | . | CASSLVGSNQPQHF
once | TRBV6-5 | . | CASRGGWANEKLFF
few | TRBV2 | TRBD1 | CASRPDRVSYGYTF
few | TRBV5-6 | . | CASSLRRAANYGYTF
. | TRBV30 | TRBD2 | CAWSVTSGGAYQETQYF
. | TRBV7-6 | . | CASSLFGAGASYEQYF
. | TRBV30 | . | CAWTPRANTIYF
. | TRBV9 | TRBD1 | CASTPLTGGPGELFF
. | TRBV6-1 | . | CASSRHEGTEAFF
. | TRBV30 | . | CAWTRDFSYNEQFF
. | TRBV6-1 | . | CASSESPTEAFF
. | TRBV6-5 | . | CASSSPRALNTEAFF
. | TRBV19 | . | CASTQGAYPSTDTQYF
once | TRBV28 | . | CASSLGGHPEKLFF
. | TRBV7-2 | . | CASSLVAGTDTQYF
. | TRBV28 | . | CASTVTLGGGLSGYTF